The present T cell receptor (beta chain) was sequenced within a study of PD-L1 blockade in urothelial cancer (dated by TCRdb to 2017 to 2019). For the study in its entirety: Every patient began therapy in 2014 and was given atezolizumab 1,200 mg intravenously every 3 weeks. Twenty-five of 29 patients were males with bladder-origin urothelial cancer, and about 65% of the roughly 30 reported a prior smoking history. Patients had an ECOG performance status of 0 or 1 and had received between 0 and 3 prior chemotherapy regimens. Blood samples were analyzed 3 weeks after the start of treatment (second dose) and 6 weeks after the start of treatment. Blood samples gave median yields of around 140,000 T cells and 80,000 to 90,000 unique TCRs, along with a median clonality of about 0.084. An exploratory multi-omic analysis was conducted of the somatic, immune and clinical correlates of response to PD-L1 blockade with atezolizumab in urothelial cancer. Pretreatment tumor samples and matched peripheral blood, collected serially before and after atezolizumab treatment, underwent TCR sequencing. Durable clinical benefit meant progression-free survival longer than 6 months, and TCR features were also tested against progression-free and overall survival. In the same patients who had TCR sequencing, pretreatment tumors also underwent whole exome sequencing and RNA sequencing. Durable clinical benefit was achieved by nine patients and was not achieved by 20 patients. Pretreatment blood TCR-seq was available for about 27 patients, at least one posttreatment blood collection was obtained for around 25 patients, and tumor TCR-seq was available for around 25 patients.

This specimen's time point label, interpreted: pretreatment peripheral blood. The cohort comprised fewer than 35 patients with locally advanced or metastatic urothelial carcinoma treated at Memorial Sloan Kettering on a trial protocol. Peripheral blood mononuclear cells were collected from each patient pretreatment and during treatment, giving between 1 and 8 total time points per patient. The Qiagen DNeasy Blood extraction kit was used to purify genomic DNA from total PBMCs and from tumor samples. PBMCs were collected pretreatment and during treatment, and were isolated and stored as previously described. The full study reports these points: A pretreatment peripheral blood TCR clonality below the median was linked to improved progression-free and overall survival. Because the sample size was small (n of about 27) and many of the analyses were exploratory, the results are meant to be hypothesis-generating. Greater expansion of tumor-associated TCR clones in peripheral blood 3 weeks after the start of treatment was observed in patients with durable benefit (n of about 24, p = 0.022).

Each PCR received spiked-in synthetic TCR analog templates so that absolute template abundance could be estimated from read counts. TCRbeta CDR3 regions were amplified from genomic DNA with bias-controlled V and J gene primers using the immunoSEQ assay. Sequencing of rearranged TCRbeta segments was performed at approximately 20X coverage. For the original study's pipeline: Sequencing errors were corrected by clustering, and CDR3s were annotated against IMGT so that V, D and J genes could be assigned. Downstream analyses used only productive TCRbeta rearrangements, leaving out any out-of-frame or stop-codon sequences. To compute clonality, Shannon entropy was normalized by the log of the number of unique productive sequences and then subtracted from one. Fisher's exact test with Benjamini-Hochberg correction, using a cutoff of adjusted p below 0.01, was how clones that differed between time points or between blood and tumor were identified. TCRdb obtained this table from immuneACCESS and retained in-frame rearrangements with V and J assigned. These tables miss some clones; where compared with another copy, unresolved V genes account for less than half of the shortfall, and the remainder is unexplained. V and J calls plus clone size are reproduced from that table; the DNA served to infer D and trimming. The sample contains tens of thousands of clones, 85% of them found a single time. The top ten clonotypes cover 13% to 15% of the sample.

The germline V gene (reference sequence) specifies MNHEY as CDR1 and SMNVEV as CDR2. The CDR3 holds 11 amino acids from the cysteine to the phenylalanine. This entry keeps only the CDR3 DNA: 33 bases, framed from base 1. Trimmed from V: 8 bases; trimmed from J: 3 bases; junction bases lacking a gene match: 1. In the case of this clone: What antigen it recognizes has not been identified. No per-base quality is available; no much larger clone lies one base away.

The sequence is built from TRBV27 and TRBJ2-7; 7 bases in the middle match TRBD2. This TCR was sampled from a man in his sixties with urothelial cancer. The sequenced sample was PBMCs, obtained around atezolizumab (anti-PD-L1) treatment. The sequence in DNA is TGTGCCAGCGGGGGGGGCTACGAGCAGTACTTC. The encoded protein is CASGGGYEQYF.